The 22 T cell receptor beta chains listed next were all sequenced from one sample in a study of tumor-infiltrating lymphocytes in primary liver carcinoma. A constant-region primer served to make TCR beta cDNA from approximately 490 ng total RNA. Libraries for TCR beta were built through three nested multiplex PCR rounds, which together made up a slightly modified ARM-PCR procedure. With TRBV1-TRBV30 forward primers and a C-beta reverse primer, the first two PCR rounds were run for nine to eleven cycles each. TCRdb called the multiplex PCR reads again in MiXCR, with one record for every CDR3 protein. The sample includes around 120,000 distinct CDR3 sequences, roughly 75% of them seen just once. The source material, about 18-33 mg of unsorted bulk tissue, was used to co-extract RNA and DNA. Sequencing was carried out using tumor-adjacent normal liver tissue. The receptors shown here come from a woman between 55 and 75 years old with primary liver carcinoma and hepatitis B virus infection.

The V call is TRBV5-1, the J call TRBJ2-5; 7 bases fit TRBD1. Trimming cost V 4 bases and J 5 bases; bases outside gene matches: 11. The CDR3 extends over 15 amino acids. Germline-derived CDR1 and CDR2 are SGHRS and YFSETQ. CDR3 loop: CASSLGQRVVETQYF. CDR3 DNA: TGCGCCAGCAGCCTGGGACAGAGGGTTGTGGAGACCCAGTACTTC.

Comment on this clonotype: One junction end does not reproduce the germline sequence, and a read error may be involved. V is TRBV5-5 and J is TRBJ2-7, with unresolved D. The CDR3 runs to 13 residues. CDR1 is SGHKS, CDR2 YYEKEE, per germline (reference sequence). The CDR3 coding sequence is TGTTCCAGCAGCTTGGGTGTCTCCTACGAGCAGTACTTC. It translates to CSSSLGVSYEQYF.

As concerns this clonotype: Relative to the germline gene, one junction end is altered; a read error may explain this. J is TRBJ2-5 and V is TRBV12-3 or TRBV12-4, with D perhaps matching TRBD2 (5 bases). The CDR3 has 13 residues. The CDR3, as DNA: TGTGCCAGCAGTTTAGCGGGAGTGGAGACCCACTACTTT. It yields the protein CASSLAGVETHYF.

Regarding this clonotype: Likely a read error: the CDR3 ends without its conserved phenylalanine or tryptophan. The chain has TRBV11-2 and TRBJ2-1, with 14 positions matching TRBD2. The CDR3 is made up of 17 amino acids. Trimming removed 10 bases from V and 8 bases from J; junction bases left unmatched: 16. CDR1 SGHAT and CDR2 FQNNGV come from the germline V gene. CDR3 sequence reads: CANSRRLAGGPGDEQFI. For the CDR3, the DNA is TGTGCCAACAGTAGGAGACTAGCGGGAGGGCCGGGGGATGAGCAGTTCATC.

This clonotype was counted only a few times. A read error may explain this, as a much larger clone is one base away. The chain joins TRBV6-5 to TRBJ2-3, with D possibly being TRBD2 (7 bases). Trimming pared 6 bases from V and 2 bases from J, leaving 18 bases between. The germline V gene has CDR1 MNHEY and CDR2 SVGAGI. There are 16 residues in the CDR3. CDR3 in DNA: TGTGCCAGCAGATCCAGGGGAGGGTTAGACACAGATACGCAGTATTTT. This translates into CASRSRGGLDTDTQYF.

This clonotype has ten or more counts. The chain couples TRBV4-1 to TRBJ2-5; weak D call: TRBD2 (6 bases). This CDR3 has 15 amino acids. In germline, CDR1 is MGHRA, CDR2 YSYEKL. Trimming left V 0 bases short and J 4 bases short, with 12 bases between. The DNA for the CDR3 is TGCGCCAGCAGCCAAGACCCAGCGGGTTTAGAGACCCAGTACTTC. As protein: CASSQDPAGLETQYF.

This clonotype appeared many times. V and J are TRBV5-1 and TRBJ2-7; D remains ambiguous. CDR1 is SGHRS and CDR2 is YFSETQ in the germline V gene. V lost 0 bases and J 1 base, leaving 8 bases between the germline ends. The CDR3 is made up of 14 amino acids. Written as DNA, the CDR3 is TGCGCCAGCAGCTTGGTTTCCGGATCCTACGAGCAGTACTTC. Protein: CASSLVSGSYEQYF.

This clonotype has only a few counts. This sequence may be a read error, since a much larger clone differs from it by one base. This sequence joins TRBV5-1 and TRBJ2-5; D might be TRBD2 (6 bases). The CDR3 sequence is 13 residues long. Germline V gene sequence: CDR1 SGHRS, CDR2 YFSETQ. The CDR3 here is CANSLWRAETQYF. CDR3 DNA: TGCGCCAACAGCTTGTGGAGGGCGGAGACCCAGTACTTC.

On this clonotype: A read error may be the cause here, since a much bigger clone is one base away. This chain joins TRBV5-6 and TRBJ2-2; TRBD1 might be the D (6 bases). V lost 4 bases and J lost 0, with 13 bases in between. The CDR3 is made up of 16 amino acids. Germline V CDR1 and CDR2: SGHDT, YYEEEE. The DNA for the CDR3 is TGTGCCAGCAGCCGTGGGGGCGTAACGAACACCGGGGAGCTGTTTTTT. Its translation is CASSRGGVTNTGELFF.

This clonotype is a singleton in its sample. Germline is not matched at one junction end, which may reflect a read error. This CDR3 reads CDTSRVTYNSPLHF. CDR3 nucleotides: TGTGACACCAGCAGAGTCACCTATAATTCACCCCTCCACTTT. The gene calls are TRBV15 and TRBJ1-6; D is unclear. The germline V gene encodes CDR1 LNHNV and CDR2 YYDKDF (reference sequence). The CDR3 loop spans 14 amino acids.

A note on this clonotype: A much bigger clone sits one base away, suggesting this may be a read error. CDR3 sequence (DNA): TGTGCCAGCAGTACTCTGGGACGAGACATTTCACCCCTCCACTTT. Its translation is CASSTLGRDISPLHF. This chain joins TRBV28 and TRBJ1-6, with a possible D match to TRBD1 (5 bases). The CDR3 is 15 residues long. CDR1 MDHEN and CDR2 SYDVKM come from the germline V gene. V was clipped by 5 bases and J by 9 bases, with 17 bases between them.

A remark on this clonotype: Since a much larger clone is just one base distant, this may be a read error. The gene calls are TRBV28 and TRBJ2-3, with TRBD2 identical over 10 bases. Germline CDR1 and CDR2: MDHEN and SYDVKM. V was pared by 0 bases and J by 8 bases, with 5 bases of the junction left unmatched. CDR3 length: 15 amino acids. CDR3 region: CASSLWGTSAGTQYF. Here the CDR3 DNA reads TGTGCCAGCAGTTTATGGGGGACTAGCGCAGGTACGCAGTATTTT.

On this clonotype itself: One end of the junction is discordant with germline, which a read error may explain. V and J are TRBV12-3 or TRBV12-4 and TRBJ1-2; D unresolved. CDR3 length equals 14 residues. The CDR3 region has the DNA TGTGTCAGCGGTTTAGCATGCGATAACTATGGCTACACCTTC. Its translation is CVSGLACDNYGYTF.

In the case of this clonotype: The final CDR3 position lacks the conserved phenylalanine or tryptophan, pointing to a likely read error. The DNA is omitted, as the CDR3 cannot be located on it reliably, and the CDR3 follows TCRdb's listing. The chain has TRBV6-1 and TRBJ2-1. The CDR3 spans 12 residues, counting both ends. Germline V gene data show CDR1 as MNHNS and CDR2 as SASEGT. CDR3 amino acids: CASSGIRDERFL.

This clonotype was recorded many times. V usage is TRBV13 and J usage is TRBJ1-2; a weak D match, TRBD1 (6 bases). Germline values: CDR1 PRHDT, CDR2 FYEKMQ (reference sequence). The CDR3 extends over 15 amino acids. Trimming cost V 8 bases and J 4 bases, with 20 bases left between them. The CDR3 DNA sequence: TGTGCCAGCGGGTTGGGATTAGGACAGTTCTATGGCTACACCTTC. Amino acid sequence: CASGLGLGQFYGYTF.

Of note for this clonotype: The junction departs from the called germline gene at one end, perhaps through a read error. This rearrangement joins TRBV11-2 to TRBJ1-2; 7 bases are shared with TRBD1. In germline, CDR1 is SGHAT, CDR2 FQNNGV. The CDR3 sequence is 14 residues long. The CDR3 protein is CASSLGGSFYGYTF. The CDR3 DNA sequence: TGTGCCAGCAGTTTAGGGGGCAGCTTCTATGGCTACACCTTC. Filled out from reference TRBV11-2 and TRBJ1-2, the complete variable domain reads EAGVAQSPRYKIIEKRQSVAFWCNPISGHATLYWYQQILGQGPKLLIQFQNNGVVDDSQLPKDRFSAERLKGVDSTLKIQPAKLEDSAVYLCASSLGGSFYGYTFGSGTRLTVV.

Regarding this clonotype: This may arise from a read error, as a much more abundant clone is one base away. The chain carries TRBV5-1 and TRBJ2-3; D not resolved. Germline assignment: CDR1 SGHRS and CDR2 YFSETQ. The length of the CDR3 is 16 residues. The CDR3 region has the DNA TGCGCCAACAGCCCACCTGGACGGACCCGCACAGATACGCAGTATTTT. It encodes CANSPPGRTRTDTQYF.

A remark on this clonotype: Its ends do not fully match the called genes, so a read error is possible. This chain uses TRBV28 with TRBJ2-5; 7 nucleotides agree with TRBD2. CDR1 is MDHEN and CDR2 is SYDVKM in the germline V gene. CDR3 length: 13 residues. The CDR3, as DNA: TGTACCAGCAGTTCGGGACTACTTGGGACCCAGTACTTC. Its protein product is CTSSSGLLGTQYF.

This clonotype was detected many times. The V gene is TRBV10-3, the J gene TRBJ2-5, with 9 bases matching TRBD1. Germline-derived CDR1 and CDR2 are ENHRY and SYGVKD. V was pared by 0 bases and J by 4 bases, with 12 bases of the junction left unmatched. CDR3 length: 18 residues. In DNA form, the CDR3 reads TGTGCCATCAGTGAGTCGGAACCGGGACAGGGCTTCGGAGAGACCCAGTACTTC. Protein sequence: CAISESEPGQGFGETQYF.

This chain uses TRBV5-5 with TRBJ2-1; D is possibly TRBD1 (5 bases). This CDR3 has 12 residues. Trimming cost V 8 bases and J 9 bases, with 15 bases left between them. Per germline, CDR1 SGHKS and CDR2 YYEKEE (reference sequence). CDR3 DNA: TGTGCCAGTAGCCAACAGGTTAGTGAGCAGTTCTTC. It yields the protein CASSQQVSEQFF.

In the case of this clonotype: A much larger clone is a single base away; this may be a read error. CDR3 DNA: TGTGCCAGCAGCCCCGAGTCCGGCTTTATCGCGGAGCTGTTTTTT. Protein: CASSPESGFIAELFF. V and J are TRBV14 and TRBJ2-2; D uncertain. CDR3 length: 15 residues. CDR1 is SGHDN, CDR2 FVKESK, per germline. Trimming left V 4 bases short and J 10 bases short, with 19 bases between.

V gene TRBV12-3 or TRBV12-4 combines with J gene TRBJ2-7, with 7 bases matching TRBD1. V lost 9 bases and J lost 2; bases outside the gene matches: 13. The CDR3 has 15 residues. The CDR3 bases are TGTGCCAGTAGCTCATACAGGGGATGTCCCTACGAGCAGTACTTC. It yields the protein CASSSYRGCPYEQYF.